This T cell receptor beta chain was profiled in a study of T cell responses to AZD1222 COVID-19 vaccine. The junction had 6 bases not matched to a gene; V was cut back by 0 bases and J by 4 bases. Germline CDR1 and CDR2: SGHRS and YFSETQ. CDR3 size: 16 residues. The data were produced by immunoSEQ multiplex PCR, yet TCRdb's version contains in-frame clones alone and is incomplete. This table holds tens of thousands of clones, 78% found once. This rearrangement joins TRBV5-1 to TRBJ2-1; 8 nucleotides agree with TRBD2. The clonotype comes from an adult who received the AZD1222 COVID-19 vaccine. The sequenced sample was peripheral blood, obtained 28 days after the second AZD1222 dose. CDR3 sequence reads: CASSLAPSGPYNEQFF. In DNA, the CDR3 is TGCGCCAGCAGCTTGGCGCCTAGCGGGCCTTACAATGAGCAGTTCTTC.